The present TCR beta chain was sequenced within a study of blood T cells in healthy people across ages (dated by TCRdb to 2013 to 2016). Study-level background: Template switching captured roughly one uniquely barcoded TCR beta cDNA molecule per two T cells in model experiments. For two donors (one aged 18 to 30 and one aged 80 or older), the study analyzed two additional independent replicas of 1 million unique cDNA reads from the same blood draw. The donors were divided into four age groups: young (average about 15 years), middle-aged (under 40), aged (approximately 62) and long-lived (approximately 74). Age-related changes in TCR beta repertoire diversity were measured in the study by deep sequencing normalized with unique cDNA molecular identifiers.

The donors were 40 or so Caucasian individuals from Russia, aged roughly 6 to 95 years, who were systemically healthy. Each donor gave about 9.7 milliliters of peripheral blood, drawn into EDTA-treated Vacutainer tubes. PBMCs were isolated by Ficoll-Paque density-gradient centrifugation, with at least 6 million obtained per sample. Total RNA, at least 5 micrograms per sample, was extracted from PBMCs with Trizol reagent. The percentages of naive CD45RAhigh/CD27high T cells were determined by flow cytometry on a PBMC aliquot from every donor. Summary of the overall study and its limitations: There was a strong correlation between observed TCR beta diversity and the percentage of naive T cells measured by flow cytometry. Compared with the aged group, the long-lived group had more naive CD4+ T cells, fewer expanded clones and increased TCR diversity, suggesting age selection. Estimates of total diversity from one million sequenced T cells were regarded as lower bounds and underestimates. Since profiling was done on bulk unsorted PBMCs, naive and antigen-experienced compartments could not be conclusively compared. Because donor CMV infection status was unknown, age-related changes in expanded clonotypes were potentially confounded. As age increased, observed TCR beta diversity per million T cells dropped in a roughly linear way, and a significant reduction was already evident by age 40.

Including cysteine and phenylalanine, the CDR3 has 17 amino acids. Of the read, only the CDR3 DNA is kept; its 51 bases are in frame from base 1. Reading the germline V gene gives CDR1 LGHNA and CDR2 YSLEER. A distance of 14 bases separates the germline ends of V and J, which lose 1 base and 2 bases respectively. In regard to this clonotype: What antigen it recognizes has not been identified. No base quality information exists; no much larger clone differs at one position.

Library preparation used 5' RACE. Sequencing used an Illumina HiSeq 2500. A second PCR of 7 to 11 cycles was performed with a sample-barcoded 5' primer and a J-beta primer mix. Each TCR beta cDNA molecule received a unique molecular identifier from a template-switch 5' adaptor carrying 12 random nucleotides. At least 2.5 million CDR3-containing paired-end reads were obtained from each sample. First-strand cDNA synthesis was performed from all RNA using the Mint cDNA synthesis kit, with priming by a TRBC-specific oligonucleotide. After uracil-DNA glycosylase treatment, a first 18-cycle PCR used universal primers M1SS and BC2_uni_R on all cDNA. The paper's data handling went like this. For normalization, 1 million high-quality reads, each with a distinct molecular identifier, were randomly selected from each sample. Instead of being binned into consensus sequences, reads that shared molecular identifiers were thrown out. CDR3 identification, clonotype clustering and error correction used MiTCR with a Q25 quality threshold and the strictest error-elimination algorithm. A nonparametric unseen species model with Euler transformation was used to estimate lower-bound total TCR beta diversity. Starting from the raw public reads, TCRdb applied fastp trimming at Q25, assembled clones with MiXCR and retained in-frame beta chains. All rows with the same CDR3 protein become a single entry with the most common DNA and genes. TCRdb, not the authors, supplied the V and J calls. Across this sample there are about 800,000 distinct CDR3 sequences, with 25% seen only once. Of the sample, under 4% is held by the ten largest clones.

These data also formed part of another study, on T cells of mothers and their children. From the second report: Donors were nine systemically healthy Caucasian individuals: three mothers and their six children. cDNA synthesis used all of the extracted RNA, with approximately 1.4 ug of RNA in each 15 ul reaction. In the second PCR, the M1S primer added sample barcodes and 2-4 random nucleotides. Over 9.5 million TCR beta CDR3 reads were obtained for each mother, and 2.5 million to 3.5 million reads were obtained for each child. Thymic selection similarly shapes TCR recombination output in related and unrelated pairs, with minor effect from inherited differences. Normalized repertoire overlap was always found to be slightly, but never significantly, higher in related mother-child pairs than in unrelated mother-child pairs. Persistent microchimeric T cell clones were not detected, at a sensitivity of about 90 clones per million clonotypes. To look for features that set related mother-child pairs apart from unrelated individuals, the researchers ran deep NGS to compare the TCR beta repertoires of mothers and children. The mean age was about 37 +/- 4 years for the mothers and approximately 11 +/- 4 years for the children. After adapter ligation was performed with NEBNext reagents, the libraries were sequenced on an Illumina HiSeq 2000 with 100+100 nt paired-end reads. Mother and child libraries were prepared a month apart and sequenced in separate runs to prevent cross-contamination. Between roughly 450,000 and 2,000,000 distinct TCR beta clonotypes were identified per donor. Naive TCR beta clonotypes were estimated from low-frequency clonotypes matched to each donor's FACS-determined naive share, without sorting.

The sequence links TRBV4-3 to TRBJ2-2, with a weak D call of TRBD2 (6 bases match). The material sequenced was blood. This TCR was sampled from a boy aged 10-17 years in good health. The nucleotide sequence reads as follows: TGCGCCAGCAGCCAAGGAGTAGGCGGGATCAACACCGGGGAGCTGTTTTTT. This is translated as CASSQGVGGINTGELFF.